Listed here are 4 T cell receptor beta chains from one sample, sequenced in a study of blood T cells in healthy people across ages. A sample-barcoded 5' primer and a J-beta primer mix were used in a second PCR of about 7 to 11 cycles. In TCRdb, the 5' RACE reads were re-called with MiXCR into one record per CDR3 protein. Here the sample spans about 800,000 distinct CDR3 sequences, 25% being singletons. These data were likewise used in another study, on T cells of mothers and their children.

The sample consisted of blood. The receptors derive from a boy aged 10-17 years in good health.

The table lists this clonotype with a count of one. The rearrangement joins TRBV20-1 to TRBJ1-2, with D unclear. Looked up from germline, CDR1 is DFQATT and CDR2 is SNEGSKA (reference sequence). Trimming stripped 2 bases from V and 3 bases from J, with 4 bases between. This CDR3 contains 11 residues. The CDR3 spells CSARKDYGYTF. Written as DNA, the CDR3 is TGCAGTGCTAGAAAAGACTATGGCTACACCTTC.

CDR3 in DNA: TGTGCCAGCAGCTTACGGGGTATGGATACGCAGTATTTT. It translates to CASSLRGMDTQYF. The rearrangement links TRBV7-9 to TRBJ2-3; maybe TRBD2 (5 bases). Germline loops: CDR1 SEHNR, CDR2 FQNEAQ (reference sequence). The CDR3 is 13 amino acids. V gave up 2 bases and J gave up 6 bases, with 9 bases separating them.

The chain carries TRBV29-1 and TRBJ1-2; D ambiguous. V was clipped by 2 bases and J by 0 bases, with 4 bases between them. CDR1 is SQVTM, CDR2 ANQGSEA, per germline. CDR3 length equals 12 residues. As DNA, the CDR3 is TGCAGCGTTGAACGGTCTAACTATGGCTACACCTTC. Its translation is CSVERSNYGYTF.

The genes are TRBV9 and TRBJ2-5; D not certain. The J call may be mistaken, given a closer DNA end match to TRBJ2-7. Germline values: CDR1 SGDLS, CDR2 YYNGEE. CDR3 size: 14 residues. The CDR3, as DNA: TGTGCCAGCAGCGGGTCCGAAATTCTCGCCGAGCAGTACTTC. This gives the protein CASSGSEILAEQYF.